This T cell receptor beta chain was recorded in a study of cytomegalovirus exposure and HLA in healthy donors. This clone was seen once. Its antigen is still unknown. Per germline, CDR1 SGHKS and CDR2 YYEKEE (reference sequence). CDR3 size: 17 residues. V gave up 2 bases and J gave up 5 bases; unmatched junction bases: 11. Findings of the study overall: Other equally common chains were less clonally expanded than HLA-associated TCR beta chains, a later analysis showed. A missense DCLRE1C variant was associated with V- and J-gene trimming of TCR beta chains in a later analysis, and an independent cohort replicated the association.

Primers included in the PCR were 60 Vbeta and 13 Jbeta primers. Sequencing used immunoSEQ multiplex PCR; TCRdb keeps in-frame clones, though not all of them. The table has under 140,000 clones, around 80% seen once; the top ten hold 2.5% to 3%. The gene calls are TRBV5-5 and TRBJ2-5, with 11 positions matching TRBD2. The sequence was collected from a woman aged 60-75 years in good health and CMV-seropositive. Sequencing used PBMCs. The CDR3 sequence: CASSFFILAGGWETQYF. Written as DNA, the CDR3 is TGTGCCAGCAGCTTTTTTATCCTAGCGGGGGGATGGGAGACCCAGTACTTC.